A single sample gave rise to the 32 T cell receptor beta chains below, sequenced in a study of cytomegalovirus exposure and HLA in healthy donors. The PCR ran on 60 Vbeta and 13 Jbeta primers. Clones were sequenced by immunoSEQ multiplex PCR, and TCRdb holds only the in-frame ones, with some missing. In the table there are 75,000 to 100,000 clones, under 85% of which are singletons. The specimen sequenced was PBMCs. These receptors were obtained from a man younger than 35 in good health and CMV-seropositive.

This clone was detected only once. The gene calls are TRBV29-1 and TRBJ2-1; D possibly corresponds to TRBD1 (5 bases). CDR3 length: 15 amino acids. Trimming shortened V by 3 bases and J by 2 bases, and 14 bases separated the two germline ends. Germline loops: CDR1 SQVTM, CDR2 ANQGSEA. CDR3 protein: CSVEDVEGAYNEQFF. The CDR3 region has the DNA TGCAGCGTTGAGGACGTCGAAGGGGCCTACAATGAGCAGTTCTTC.

J is TRBJ2-1 and V is TRBV4-1; 15 bases line up with TRBD2. This CDR3 spans 16 amino acids. CDR1 and CDR2 (germline): MGHRA, YSYEKL. With V trimmed by 5 bases and J by 8 bases, 7 bases remained unmatched. CDR3 region: CASSWTSGGAWDEQFF. The CDR3, as DNA: TGCGCCAGCAGCTGGACTAGCGGGGGGGCTTGGGATGAGCAGTTCTTC.

The V and J genes are TRBV10-3 and TRBJ2-5; TRBD2 matches 10 bases. CDR1 and CDR2 from the germline V gene are ENHRY and SYGVKD. The CDR3 covers 12 residues. J lost 4 bases, V lost 8 bases, and 1 base had no gene match. The CDR3 nucleotides read TGTGCCATCCGGACTAGCGGAGAGACCCAGTACTTC. Protein sequence: CAIRTSGETQYF.

J is TRBJ1-2 and V is TRBV6-5; maybe TRBD1 (5 bases). Per germline, CDR1 MNHEY and CDR2 SVGAGI. CDR3 length equals 14 residues. The ends were cut back, 6 bases at V and 4 bases at J, with 15 bases in the middle. The CDR3 loop is CASRPPGPLYGYTF. CDR3 sequence (DNA): TGTGCCAGCAGACCTCCAGGGCCCCTCTATGGCTACACCTTC.

The V call is TRBV30, the J call TRBJ2-7, with TRBD2 matching 7 bases. The CDR3 is 13 amino acids. The trim removed 8 bases at V and 2 bases at J, leaving 9 bases unmatched. CDR1 and CDR2 (germline): GTSNPN, SVGIG (reference sequence). CDR3 protein: CALNSGVTYEQYF. The CDR3, as DNA: TGTGCCCTAAACAGCGGGGTTACCTACGAGCAGTACTTC.

The V and J genes are TRBV28 and TRBJ1-1; possibly TRBD1 for D (5 bases). Trimming shortened V by 5 bases and J by 7 bases, and 14 bases separated the two germline ends. In germline, CDR1 is MDHEN, CDR2 SYDVKM. The CDR3 is made up of 13 amino acids. The CDR3 here is CASSPQGEVEAFF. In DNA, the CDR3 is TGTGCCAGCAGTCCCCAAGGGGAGGTTGAAGCTTTCTTT.

This clone has just a few counts. The chain carries TRBV6-1 and TRBJ1-3; the D gene is possibly TRBD1 (5 bases). The CDR3 covers 15 residues. The germline V and J ends were trimmed by 6 bases and 0 bases, with 12 bases remaining between them. Germline CDR1 and CDR2: MNHNS and SASEGT. CDR3 loop: CASRDHRSSGNTIYF. The CDR3 nucleotides are TGTGCCAGCAGGGACCACAGGAGCTCTGGAAACACCATATATTTT.

The chain carries TRBV5-8 and TRBJ2-7; 7 nucleotides align to TRBD2. Germline CDR1 and CDR2: SGHTS and YDEGEE. CDR3 length equals 16 residues. Trimming cost V 4 bases and J 4 bases; bases outside gene matches: 14. The DNA of the CDR3 is TGTGCCAGCAGCCTAGCCGAGACTAGCAGAGAATACGAGCAGTACTTC. Amino acids: CASSLAETSREYEQYF.

In its sample, this clone was seen a few times. The chain uses TRBV6-5 and TRBJ2-7, with D perhaps TRBD2 (5 bases). The CDR3 runs to 13 residues. Trimming removed 6 bases at V and 7 bases at J, with 16 bases between. Germline CDR1 is MNHEY and CDR2 is SVGAGI. The CDR3 nucleotides are TGTGCCAGCAGACTCGGGGTCACGGGGGAGCAGTACTTC. It translates to CASRLGVTGEQYF.

V usage is TRBV4-1 and J usage is TRBJ2-7; 7 nucleotides match TRBD2. Germline V lookup: CDR1 MGHRA, CDR2 YSYEKL. CDR3 length equals 15 residues. V lost 0 bases to trimming and J lost 3 bases; unmatched junction nucleotides: 5. The CDR3 DNA sequence: TGCGCCAGCAGCCAAGATCGAGGCGGGAGCTACGAGCAGTACTTC. Its translation is CASSQDRGGSYEQYF.

The chain uses TRBV5-6 and TRBJ1-2; D remains unclear. Trimming removed 0 bases at V and 5 bases at J, with 17 bases between. The CDR3 extends over 16 amino acids. CDR1 is SGHDT and CDR2 is YYEEEE in the germline V gene. The CDR3 region has the DNA TGTGCCAGCAGCTTGGCCTTGGGCCAGCTTGCTTATGGCTACACCTTC. This translates into CASSLALGQLAYGYTF.

V and J are TRBV7-8 and TRBJ2-7; TRBD1 aligns across 7 bases. The junction had 10 bases not matched to a gene; V was cut back by 5 bases and J by 3 bases. CDR3 length: 15 amino acids. Per the germline V gene, CDR1 is SGHVS and CDR2 is FQNEAQ. The CDR3 DNA follows: TGTGCCAGCAGCCCGAGGGGACAGATCCGCTACGAGCAGTACTTC. It specifies CASSPRGQIRYEQYF.

This sequence joins TRBV5-4 and TRBJ2-5; possibly TRBD2 for D (5 bases). The germline V gene has CDR1 SGHNT and CDR2 YYREEE (reference sequence). Between the trimmed V and J ends, which lost 1 base and 2 bases, there was a span of 12 bases. CDR3 length equals 15 residues. The DNA for the CDR3 is TGTGCCAGCAGCTTGAAACGGGGTCCTCAAGAGACCCAGTACTTC. Its translation: CASSLKRGPQETQYF.

The chain joins TRBV30 to TRBJ1-6, with D unresolved. Germline V gene sequence: CDR1 GTSNPN, CDR2 SVGIG (reference sequence). The CDR3 length is 13 residues. V was cut by 0 bases and J by 6 bases, with 6 bases left in between. The CDR3 protein is CAWSVESNSPLHF. The CDR3 nucleotides read TGTGCCTGGAGTGTGGAGTCTAATTCACCCCTCCACTTT.

The chain joins TRBV5-4 to TRBJ2-2; TRBD1 matches at 10 bases. The length of the CDR3 is 16 residues. The trim removed 3 bases at V and 4 bases at J, leaving 6 bases unmatched. The germline CDR1 and CDR2 sequences are SGHNT and YYREEE (reference sequence). As DNA, the CDR3 is TGTGCCAGCAGCTCCCGGGACAGGGGCTTCACCGGGGAGCTGTTTTTT. It translates to CASSSRDRGFTGELFF.

The V call is TRBV6-1, the J call TRBJ2-3; D is perhaps TRBD1 (6 bases). CDR1 and CDR2 from the germline V gene are MNHNS and SASEGT. This CDR3 is 14 amino acids long. Trimming took off 2 bases at V and 3 bases at J, with 9 bases between the two ends. CDR3 coding DNA: TGTGCCAGCAGTGAATCGAGGGGGACAGATACGCAGTATTTT. This sequence encodes CASSESRGTDTQYF.

This chain links TRBV6-4 with TRBJ2-6, with D possibly TRBD1 on 5 matching bases. CDR1 and CDR2 (germline): MRHNA, SNTAGT. This CDR3 is 15 amino acids long. Trimming cost V 4 bases and J 0 bases, with 7 bases left between them. CDR3 DNA: TGTGCCAGCAGTGTCGACAGCTCTGGGGCCAACGTCCTGACTTTC. Its translation: CASSVDSSGANVLTF.

The V gene is TRBV28, the J gene TRBJ2-3; 8 bases are a match to TRBD2. Germline CDR1 is MDHEN and CDR2 is SYDVKM. V lost 6 bases, J lost 1 base, and 12 bases stayed unmatched. The CDR3 contains 17 residues. The chain's CDR3 is CASSITVWRGGTDTQYF. DNA for the CDR3: TGTGCCAGCAGCATAACCGTTTGGCGGGGGGGCACAGATACGCAGTATTTT.

The chain joins TRBV5-4 to TRBJ1-2, with 12 bases identical to TRBD1. The length of the CDR3 is 15 residues. V was clipped by 3 bases and J by 7 bases; unmatched bases: 7. Germline V gives CDR1 SGHNT, CDR2 YYREEE (reference sequence). The CDR3 sequence: CASSYVGQGASGYTF. CDR3 nucleotide sequence: TGTGCCAGCAGCTATGTGGGACAGGGGGCGAGTGGCTACACCTTC.

The chain uses TRBV6-5 and TRBJ1-2; 9 nucleotides match TRBD1. The ends lost 4 bases at V and 3 bases at J; junction bases unmatched: 6. The CDR3 sequence is 15 residues long. Per germline, CDR1 MNHEY and CDR2 SVGAGI. Here the CDR3 reads CASSWTGVEYYGYTF. DNA for the CDR3: TGTGCCAGCAGTTGGACAGGGGTCGAGTACTATGGCTACACCTTC.

The chain couples TRBV2 to TRBJ1-1; D not resolved. V was shortened by 4 bases and J by 0 bases, with 9 bases between the two germline ends. The CDR3 length is 14 residues. Looked up from germline, CDR1 is SNHLY and CDR2 is FYNNEI. CDR3 nucleotide sequence: TGTGCCAGCAGTGTCGGGGTACTGAACACTGAAGCTTTCTTT. Translation: CASSVGVLNTEAFF.

This chain connects TRBV6-5 to TRBJ2-2; D may be TRBD1 (7 bases). V shed 4 bases and J shed 6 bases, with 12 bases lying between them. This CDR3 has 14 residues. The germline gives CDR1 MNHEY, CDR2 SVGAGI. CDR3 DNA sequence: TGTGCCAGCAGTTTCTCCAGGGGGGCCGGGGAGCTGTTTTTT. Amino acids: CASSFSRGAGELFF.

This clone was found a few times. The chain joins TRBV4-1 to TRBJ2-7; 8 bases agree with TRBD1. Germline V gene lookup returns CDR1 MGHRA and CDR2 YSYEKL. V was clipped by 0 bases and J by 4 bases; unmatched bases: 5. This CDR3 has 15 residues. The CDR3: CASSQDPTGGYEQYF. The CDR3 bases are TGCGCCAGCAGCCAAGATCCCACAGGGGGGTACGAGCAGTACTTC.

This sequence joins TRBV6-5 and TRBJ1-5, with no clear D. The CDR3 is 13 amino acids. V shed 8 bases and J shed 4 bases, with 12 bases lying between them. CDR1 and CDR2 from the germline V gene are MNHEY and SVGAGI. CDR3 sequence (DNA): TGTGCCAGCGGTGACATAGCGAATCAGCCCCAGCATTTT. Translating it yields CASGDIANQPQHF.

V usage is TRBV13 and J usage is TRBJ2-2, with D hard to call. Per germline, CDR1 PRHDT and CDR2 FYEKMQ (reference sequence). Trimming took off 2 bases at V and 6 bases at J, with 13 bases between the two ends. This CDR3 contains 15 residues. The CDR3 DNA reads TGTGCCAGCAGCTTACGGCTACCCCGGGCCGGGGAGCTGTTTTTT. Protein: CASSLRLPRAGELFF.

J is TRBJ1-3 and V is TRBV5-1, with a tentative D call TRBD1 (5 bases). This CDR3 contains 15 residues. Germline V gene sequence: CDR1 SGHRS, CDR2 YFSETQ. Trimming removed 1 base from V and 7 bases from J, with 15 bases in between. CDR3 DNA: TGCGCCAGCAGCTTGACAGGACTACTAGGGAACACCATATATTTT. Its protein product is CASSLTGLLGNTIYF.

This clone has only a few counts. CDR3 DNA sequence: TGTGCCACGCTTTCAGGGGCTCTCGGTTCCTACGAGCAGTACTTC. Amino acid sequence: CATLSGALGSYEQYF. The chain uses TRBV28 and TRBJ2-7, with a possible D match to TRBD1 (6 bases). The germline V and J ends were trimmed by 10 bases and 1 base, with 20 bases remaining between them. There are 15 residues in the CDR3. The V gene's germline CDR1 is MDHEN and CDR2 SYDVKM.

The rearrangement joins TRBV9 to TRBJ2-1; TRBD1 is a possible D gene (6 bases). Per germline, CDR1 SGDLS and CDR2 YYNGEE. This CDR3 is built from 19 residues. V was shortened by 3 bases and J by 1 base, with 23 bases between the two germline ends. The CDR3 sequence: CASSEGGDIALGSYNEQFF. The CDR3 DNA reads TGTGCCAGCAGCGAAGGTGGGGACATCGCGTTGGGGTCCTACAATGAGCAGTTCTTC.

V usage is TRBV27 and J usage is TRBJ1-1; no definite D call. Looked up from germline, CDR1 is MNHEY and CDR2 is SMNVEV (reference sequence). This CDR3 spans 14 amino acids. Deletions cut 5 bases from V and 1 base from J, with 11 bases between. As DNA, the CDR3 is TGTGCCAGCAGTATCAGGCAATCGAACACTGAAGCTTTCTTT. Its translation: CASSIRQSNTEAFF.

The chain uses TRBV28 and TRBJ2-5; possibly TRBD2 for D (6 bases). In germline, CDR1 is MDHEN, CDR2 SYDVKM. This CDR3 spans 13 amino acids. The V end was cut by 11 bases, the J end by 1 base, with 14 bases between. CDR3 sequence: CASVLAGQETQYF. CDR3 in DNA: TGTGCCTCAGTACTAGCCGGCCAAGAGACCCAGTACTTC.

V is TRBV30 and J is TRBJ2-1; 7 positions agree with TRBD1. Germline CDR1 GTSNPN, CDR2 SVGIG (reference sequence). The CDR3 runs 15 residues. V was pared by 0 bases and J by 4 bases, with 6 bases of the junction left unmatched. The CDR3 loop is CAWSVGTVAYNEQFF. The CDR3 nucleotides are TGTGCCTGGAGTGTAGGGACAGTCGCGTACAATGAGCAGTTCTTC.

This sequence joins TRBV11-2 and TRBJ2-5; 9 bases are shared with TRBD1. The J call may be wrong; the DNA end is better matched by TRBJ2-7. Germline values: CDR1 SGHAT, CDR2 FQNNGV. This CDR3 region has 16 residues. Here the CDR3 reads CASSPVRGQGFNEQYF. DNA of the CDR3: TGTGCCAGCAGTCCCGTCCGGGGACAGGGTTTCAACGAGCAGTACTTC.